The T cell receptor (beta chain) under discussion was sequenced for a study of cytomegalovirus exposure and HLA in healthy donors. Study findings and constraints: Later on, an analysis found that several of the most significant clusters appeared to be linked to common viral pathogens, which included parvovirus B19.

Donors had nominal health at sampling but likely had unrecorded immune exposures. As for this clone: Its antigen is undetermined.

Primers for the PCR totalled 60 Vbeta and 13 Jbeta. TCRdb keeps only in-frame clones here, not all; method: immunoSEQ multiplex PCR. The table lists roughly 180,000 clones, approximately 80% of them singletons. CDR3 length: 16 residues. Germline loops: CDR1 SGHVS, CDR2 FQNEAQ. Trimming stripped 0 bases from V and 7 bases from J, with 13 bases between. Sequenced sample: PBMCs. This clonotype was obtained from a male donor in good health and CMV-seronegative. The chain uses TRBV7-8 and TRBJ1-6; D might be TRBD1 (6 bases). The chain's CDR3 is CASSLARTVKNSPLHF. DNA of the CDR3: TGTGCCAGCAGCTTAGCCCGGACAGTAAAAAATTCACCCCTCCACTTT.